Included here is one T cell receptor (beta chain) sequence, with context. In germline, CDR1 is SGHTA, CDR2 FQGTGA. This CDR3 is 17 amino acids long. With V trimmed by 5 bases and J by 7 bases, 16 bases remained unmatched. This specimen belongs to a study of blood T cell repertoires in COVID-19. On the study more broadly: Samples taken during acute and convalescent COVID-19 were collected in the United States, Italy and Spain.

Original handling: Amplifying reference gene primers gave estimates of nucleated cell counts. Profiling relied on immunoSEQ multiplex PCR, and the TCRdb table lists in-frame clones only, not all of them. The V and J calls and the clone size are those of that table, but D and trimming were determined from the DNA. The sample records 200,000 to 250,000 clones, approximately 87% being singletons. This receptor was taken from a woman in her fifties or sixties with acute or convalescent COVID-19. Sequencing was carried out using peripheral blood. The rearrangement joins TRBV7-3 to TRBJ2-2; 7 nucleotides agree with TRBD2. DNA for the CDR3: TGTGCCAGCAGCCGCCCAACTAGCGCGCAAGAGGGCGGGGAGCTGTTTTTT. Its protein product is CASSRPTSAQEGGELFF.